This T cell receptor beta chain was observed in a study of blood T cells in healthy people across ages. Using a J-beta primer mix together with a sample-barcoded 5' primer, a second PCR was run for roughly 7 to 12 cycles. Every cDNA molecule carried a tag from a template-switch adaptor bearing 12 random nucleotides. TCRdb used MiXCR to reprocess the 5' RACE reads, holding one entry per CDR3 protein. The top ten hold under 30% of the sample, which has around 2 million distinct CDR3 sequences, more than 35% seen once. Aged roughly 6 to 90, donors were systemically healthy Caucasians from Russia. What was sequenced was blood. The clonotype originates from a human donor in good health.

The CDR3 coding sequence is TGTGCCAGCATAGGGGGATATGATTATGGCTACACCTTC. It yields the protein CASIGGYDYGYTF. V is TRBV6-5 and J is TRBJ1-2; TRBD1 is a possible D gene (6 bases). V lost 7 bases to trimming and J lost 5 bases, with 14 bases between them. The length of the CDR3 is 13 residues. CDR1 and CDR2 (germline): MNHEY, SVGAGI.